This T cell receptor (beta chain) was sequenced in a study of shared clonotypes between healthy human individuals. Study-level information: Samples came from a couple of female and a few male donors aged 18 to 49.

Every contributor of samples was a Caucasian grown-up residing in Nashville, Tennessee. Assay used: immunoSEQ multiplex PCR; TCRdb lists only in-frame clones, some missing. The sample lists about half a million clones; more than 75% were seen once. The germline CDR1 and CDR2 sequences are SGHDN and FVKESK. Unmatched junction bases numbered 6, after V lost 8 bases and J lost 3 bases. This CDR3 comprises 13 residues. This clonotype originated in a woman aged 35 to 49 in good health. Some clones in this sample may be carry-over from other donors' samples. The chain is built from TRBV14 and TRBJ2-5; 7 bases match TRBD1. The specimen was PBMCs. In nucleotides, the CDR3 is TGTGCCAGCGCTGACAGGGTCAAAGAGACCCAGTACTTC. This sequence encodes CASADRVKETQYF.